This TCR beta chain originates from a study of blood T cell repertoires in COVID-19. With 0 bases removed from V and 9 bases from J, the gap between germline ends came to 13 bases. The CDR3 runs to 15 residues. CDR1 and CDR2 (germline): SGHNT, YYREEE (reference sequence). Using immunoSEQ multiplex PCR, the repertoire was profiled, and TCRdb retains in-frame clones only, with some absent. The data hold about 130,000 clones, with 84% observed a single time. This clonotype was obtained from a woman in her sixties with acute or convalescent COVID-19. The sample consisted of peripheral blood. This sequence joins TRBV5-4 and TRBJ1-6; D is possibly TRBD1 (6 bases). CDR3 sequence reads: CASSLEQGSISPLHF. CDR3 in DNA: TGTGCCAGCAGCTTGGAACAGGGCAGTATTTCACCCCTCCACTTT.